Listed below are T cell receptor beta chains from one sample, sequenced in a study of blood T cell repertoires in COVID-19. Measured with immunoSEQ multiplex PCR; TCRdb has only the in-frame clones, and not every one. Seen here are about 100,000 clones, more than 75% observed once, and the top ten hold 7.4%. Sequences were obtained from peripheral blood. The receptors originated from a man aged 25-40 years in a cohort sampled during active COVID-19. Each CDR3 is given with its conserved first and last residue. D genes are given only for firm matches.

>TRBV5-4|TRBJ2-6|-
TGTGCCAGCAGCTTGGCCGGGGGGGCCAACGTCCTGACTTTC
CASSLAGGANVLTF
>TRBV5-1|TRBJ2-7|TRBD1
TGCGCCAGCAGCTTGGCGGCAGGGGGCTACTACGAGCAGTACTTC
CASSLAAGGYYEQYF
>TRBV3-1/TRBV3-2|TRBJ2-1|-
TGTGCCAGCAGTCGAAGTTCGCAAGGACTGTTCAATGAGCAGTTCTTC
CASSRSSQGLFNEQFF
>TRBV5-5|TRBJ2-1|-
TGTGCCAGCAGCTTGGATGGGAGCTCCTACAATGAGCAGTTCTTC
CASSLDGSSYNEQFF
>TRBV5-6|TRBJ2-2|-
TGTGCCAGCAGCAGTTATGACACGTACACCGGGGAGCTGTTTTTT
CASSSYDTYTGELFF
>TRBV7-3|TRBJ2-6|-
TGTGCCAGCAGCCCAGGGGGGAGAAGCTCTGGGGCCAACGTCCTGACTTTC
CASSPGGRSSGANVLTF
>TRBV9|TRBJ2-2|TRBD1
TGTGCCAGCAGTCGAGGACAGGAAGGGGAGCTGTTTTTT
CASSRGQEGELFF
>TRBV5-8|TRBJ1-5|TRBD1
TGTGCCAGCAGTCCAGATACAGGGGGCAGAAGGGGTCAGCCCCAGCATTTT
CASSPDTGGRRGQPQHF
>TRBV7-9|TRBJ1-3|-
TGTGCCAGCAGCCCGACGGGTACCGTCTCTGGAAACACCATATATTTT
CASSPTGTVSGNTIYF
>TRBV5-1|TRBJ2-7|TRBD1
TGCGCCAGCAGGGGACAGGATTCCTACGAGCAGTACTTC
CASRGQDSYEQYF
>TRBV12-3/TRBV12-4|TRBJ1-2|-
TGTGCCAGCAGCGAAACAGGGCCCTATGGCTACACCTTC
CASSETGPYGYTF
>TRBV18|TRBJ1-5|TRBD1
TGTGCCAGCTCACTACAGGGGGCCGGTAGCAATCAGCCCCAGCATTTT
CASSLQGAGSNQPQHF
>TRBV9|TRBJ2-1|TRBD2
TGTGCCAGCGGGGCTAGCGGGCTTTACAATGAGCAGTTCTTC
CASGASGLYNEQFF
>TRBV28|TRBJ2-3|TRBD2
TGTGCCAGCAGGGCAGCGGGGGTCCCCACAGATACGCAGTATTTT
CASRAAGVPTDTQYF
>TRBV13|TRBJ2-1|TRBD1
TGTGCCAGCAGCCTCTGGACAGGGGGCTCCTACAATGAGCAGTTCTTC
CASSLWTGGSYNEQFF
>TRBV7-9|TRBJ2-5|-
TGTGCCAGCAGCTTAAATATCTGGGGACATCAAGAGACCCAGTACTTC
CASSLNIWGHQETQYF
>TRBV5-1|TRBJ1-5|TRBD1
TGCGCCAGCAGCTTGGGGATGATCAGCAGGGGGTCGGGCAATCAGCCCCAGCATTTT
CASSLGMISRGSGNQPQHF
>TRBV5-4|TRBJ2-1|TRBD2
TGTGCCAGCAGCCGTAGCGGGGAGGGCTACAATGAGCAGTTCTTC
CASSRSGEGYNEQFF
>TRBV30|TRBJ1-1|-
TGTGCCTGGACTCGGGACACGAACACTGAAGCTTTCTTT
CAWTRDTNTEAFF
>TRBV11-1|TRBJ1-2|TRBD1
TGTGCCAGCAGCCCCGACAGGGCAGGCGGCTACACCTTC
CASSPDRAGGYTF
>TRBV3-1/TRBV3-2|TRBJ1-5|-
TGTGCCAGCAGCCAAGATCGAGGGCAGCCCCAGCATTTT
CASSQDRGQPQHF